This TCR beta chain was sequenced during a study of OX40 agonist ivuxolimab in advanced cancers. General observations from the study: Both blood CD4+ and CD8+ T cells showed clonal growth by week 6 at 0.1 to 3.0 mg/kg. The antigens recognized by the expanded peripheral T cells, that is their antigen specificity, were not determined.

V lost 0 bases to trimming and J lost 5 bases, with 7 bases between them. Germline V gives CDR1 MNHEY, CDR2 SMNVEV (reference sequence). The CDR3 length is 13 residues. The table came from immunoSEQ multiplex PCR; TCRdb's copy has only in-frame clones and leaves some out. Among fewer than 55,000 clones, 80% to 90% were seen once, and the ten largest hold 1.6%. As concerns this clone: Its matching antigen is unknown.

This receptor was obtained from an adult with an advanced solid tumor such as melanoma, head and neck, liver or kidney cancer. This sample comprised CD4+ or CD8+ T cells sorted from blood, obtained in a trial of the OX40 agonist ivuxolimab. This chain connects TRBV27 to TRBJ1-2; unclear D gene. CDR3 region: CASSLSGRYGYTF. The CDR3 nucleotides read TGTGCCAGCAGTTTATCTGGAAGATATGGCTACACCTTC.